A selection of T cell receptor beta chains follows, all from one sample in a study of tumor and adjacent non-tumor tissue in lung cancer. A single record per CDR3 protein comes from TCRdb applying MiXCR to the multiplex PCR reads. The top ten hold more than 10% of the sample, which has 100,000 to 150,000 distinct CDR3 sequences, 66% seen once. Material for sequencing was lung tumor tissue. The source of these receptors is a man younger than 40 with non-small cell lung cancer. Each CDR3 is given with its conserved first and last residue. Fields, in order: CDR3 DNA, CDR3 protein, clone size, J gene, D gene, V gene. The D gene is left open where the match is weak. A row's size may be missing; if present it is once, few, many or a size class.

TGTGCCACTAGTGAACGAGGGGCCAATCAGCCCCAGCATTTT	CATSERGANQPQHF	few	TRBJ1-5	NA	TRBV24-1
TGTGCCAGCAGCTTAAGTTGGACAGCCCAACCCTGCGAGCAGTACTTC	CASSLSWTAQPCEQYF	NA	TRBJ2-7	NA	TRBV7-8
TGCAGCGCGAGGGGGGAGGGATGGAATGAGCAGTTCTTC	CSARGEGWNEQFF	many	TRBJ2-1	NA	TRBV29-1
TGCGGTGCTAATCAGTGGACTAGCGGGAGTTCCTACAATGAGCAGTTCTTC	CGANQWTSGSSYNEQFF	once	TRBJ2-1	TRBD2	TRBV20-1
TGTGCCAGCAGTTTGGGGGGAGGCGTCGAGGAACTGTTTTTT	CASSLGGGVEELFF	few	TRBJ2-2	NA	TRBV12-3/TRBV12-4
TGTGCTAGCATCTACCGTGAGAACACTGAAGCTTTCTTT	CASIYRENTEAFF	once	TRBJ1-1	NA	TRBV6-5
TGTGCCAGCAGCCCACAGGGGACGAAGACTGAAGCTTTCTTT	CASSPQGTKTEAFF	NA	TRBJ1-1	TRBD1	TRBV7-9
TGTGCCAGCAGCTTGTGGTCAGACACCGGGGAGCTGTTTTTT	CASSLWSDTGELFF	NA	TRBJ2-2	NA	TRBV5-4
TGTGCCAGTAGCCCACACCGGACGATAGAGCTGTTCTTC	CASSPHRTIELFF	few	TRBJ2-1	NA	TRBV11-2
TGTGCCAGCAGCAATTTTTTACAGGGGGAAGGGAACTATGGCTACACCTTC	CASSNFLQGEGNYGYTF	medium-sized	TRBJ1-2	TRBD1	TRBV11-2
TGCAGTGCTAGAGAAGGCGGAGGCGGTGTCACCCGGGAGCTGTTTTTT	CSAREGGGGVTRELFF	NA	TRBJ2-2	NA	TRBV20-1
TGCAGCGTTGCTGGCGGGAGGGTCTGGAATGAGCAGTTCTTC	CSVAGGRVWNEQFF	few	TRBJ2-1	TRBD2	TRBV29-1
TGTGCCAGTAGCTTAGGAACCAGGGTTGAGCAGTTCTTC	CASSLGTRVEQFF	NA	TRBJ2-1	NA	TRBV11-2
TGTGCCAGCAGACACTGCCGCTCTGGGGCCAACGTCCTGACTTTC	CASRHCRSGANVLTF	few	TRBJ2-6	NA	TRBV11-3
TGTGCCAGCAGTCCCGGGACTAGCGGGAGGTTAGCCAAAAACATTCAGTACTTC	CASSPGTSGRLAKNIQYF	many	TRBJ2-4	TRBD2	TRBV12-3/TRBV12-4
TGTGGCAGCAGCCAAGATCTGGAGGGGAACACTGAAGCTTTCTTT	CGSSQDLEGNTEAFF	NA	TRBJ1-1	NA	TRBV4-2
TGTGTCAGCAGCTTATGTACAGGGGGGAGGAATGAGCAGTTCTTC	CVSSLCTGGRNEQFF	NA	TRBJ2-1	TRBD1	TRBV11-2
TGTGCCAGCAGTTTCTCGGGGAGCGATCAGCCCCAGCATTTT	CASSFSGSDQPQHF	many	TRBJ1-5	NA	TRBV12-3/TRBV12-4
TGTGCCTGGAGTAGAGCGGCAGGCATAGATACGCAGTATTTT	CAWSRAAGIDTQYF	NA	TRBJ2-3	NA	TRBV30
TGTGCCAGCAGCCGGGACAGTCCAAATTCACCCCTCCACTTT	CASSRDSPNSPLHF	NA	TRBJ1-6	TRBD1	TRBV7-9
TGTGCCAGCAGCATAACTAGCCGGAAGGAGAATGAGCAGTTCTTT	CASSITSRKENEQFF	NA	TRBJ2-1	NA	TRBV4-2
TGTGCCAGCAGCCCCAGTCTTAATTTGAACGCCGGGGCGCAGTTTTTT	CASSPSLNLNAGAQFF	NA	TRBJ2-2	NA	TRBV7-9
TGTGCCACCAGCAGAGGGGACGGATATGAGCAGTACTTC	CATSRGDGYEQYF	NA	TRBJ2-7	NA	TRBV15
TGTGCCAGCAGCTTAGCGGGGGGTTCGGCACCCCTCCACTTT	CASSLAGGSAPLHF	medium-sized	TRBJ1-6	NA	TRBV11-2
TGTGGCAGCAGCCAATCGCCCTCGTACGAGCAGTACTTC	CGSSQSPSYEQYF	NA	TRBJ2-7	NA	TRBV16
TGTGCCAGCTCACCAAGAGGGAGGAATGAAAAACTGTTTTTT	CASSPRGRNEKLFF	few	TRBJ1-4	NA	TRBV18
TGCAGCGTTGAAGAGGGAGGGGAAAGTGAGCAGTTCTTC	CSVEEGGESEQFF	many	TRBJ2-1	TRBD2	TRBV29-1
TGCCCCAGCAGTTTTACGACAGGGGGTGAAAAACTGTTTTTT	CPSSFTTGGEKLFF	NA	TRBJ1-4	TRBD1	TRBV12-3/TRBV12-4
TGTGACAGCAGTTTGCTAAGGGGCGGGAAGAGGGGTGAGCAGTTCTTC	CDSSLLRGGKRGEQFF	NA	TRBJ2-1	NA	TRBV12-3/TRBV12-4
TGTGACAGCAGTTTCGGGAGGGACTCACCCCTCTACTTT	CDSSFGRDSPLYF	NA	TRBJ1-6	NA	TRBV12-3/TRBV12-4
TGTGCCAGTAGTACTACTAGCGGGGGGGCAAAGGATACGCAGTATTTT	CASSTTSGGAKDTQYF	NA	TRBJ2-3	TRBD2	TRBV6-5
TGTACCAGCAGCCAAGATGGGACAGGGGCCTGGAATTCACCCCTCCACTTT	CTSSQDGTGAWNSPLHF	NA	TRBJ1-6	TRBD1	TRBV4-2
TGCGCCAGTAGCCAAGGGGCAGGGAGATACAATGGGCAGTTCTTC	CASSQGAGRYNGQFF	NA	TRBJ2-1	NA	TRBV4-3
TGCAGTGCTAGTCACGTTACAGGCAACTATGGCTACACCTTC	CSASHVTGNYGYTF	many	TRBJ1-2	NA	TRBV20-1
TGCAGTGCTAGTATCAGCGGAGCCTCCTACAATGAGCAGTTCTTC	CSASISGASYNEQFF	many	TRBJ2-1	NA	TRBV20-1
TGTTCCAGCAGCTTTTGGGGCGGCCAAGCGACCCAGTACTTC	CSSSFWGGQATQYF	NA	TRBJ2-5	NA	TRBV11-1
TGTGCCAGCAGCTTGGATGGGTATAATCAGCCCCAGCATTTT	CASSLDGYNQPQHF	once	TRBJ1-5	NA	TRBV5-6
TGTGCCAGCAGTTGGGGCCAAGAGACCCAGTACTTC	CASSWGQETQYF	many	TRBJ2-5	NA	TRBV6-2/TRBV6-3
TGTGCCGGAAACAGGGGGGATCAGCCCAAGCATTTT	CAGNRGDQPKHF	NA	TRBJ1-5	TRBD1	TRBV28
TGTGCCGCAGGTATAGGGACTGGACACACCGGGGAGCTGTTTTTT	CAAGIGTGHTGELFF	NA	TRBJ2-2	NA	TRBV25-1
TGTGCCAGCAGCGGGGCCGCGGTAGTGACAGGGGAGCTGTTATTT	CASSGAAVVTGELLF	NA	TRBJ2-2	TRBD1	TRBV11-2
TGTGCCAGCCGAGGCTATATGACGCAGTATTTT	CASRGYMTQYF	many	TRBJ2-3	NA	TRBV12-3/TRBV12-4
TGTGCCAGCAGCCCCTCCGGGAGCTTTAGCACAGATACGCAGTATTTT	CASSPSGSFSTDTQYF	NA	TRBJ2-3	NA	TRBV7-9
TGTGCCAGCAATTTAACGGGGGGGCCGAATGAGCAGTTCTTC	CASNLTGGPNEQFF	NA	TRBJ2-1	TRBD2	TRBV6-2/TRBV6-3
TGTGCCAGCCGAAGTACAAGGACCTACGAGCAGTACTTC	CASRSTRTYEQYF	NA	TRBJ2-7	NA	TRBV12-3/TRBV12-4
TGTGCCAGCAGCTTAGTGTGGGCAGGACCCGACTCCCACGAGCAGTACTTC	CASSLVWAGPDSHEQYF	NA	TRBJ2-7	NA	TRBV11-3
TGTGCCAGCAGTCGATTTAGCGGGAGGGACACAGATACGCAGTATTTT	CASSRFSGRDTDTQYF	few	TRBJ2-3	TRBD2	TRBV6-5
TGTGCCAGCAGGACCAACACACTCCCCCAAGAGACCCAGTACTTC	CASRTNTLPQETQYF	many	TRBJ2-5	NA	TRBV6-5
TGCGTCAGCAGTCATGGGAGAGGCTACACCTTC	CVSSHGRGYTF	NA	TRBJ1-2	NA	TRBV12-3/TRBV12-4
TGTGCCAGCAGCTTAGCAGGGGAGGGAGAAACCCAGTTCTTC	CASSLAGEGETQFF	NA	TRBJ2-1	NA	TRBV11-2
TGCGCCAGCAGCCAAGATAGCGGAGACGGTAATGAGCAGTCCTTC	CASSQDSGDGNEQSF	NA	TRBJ2-1	NA	TRBV4-1
TGCAGTGCTACTAGCTCTGGGGCCAACGTCCAGATTTTC	CSATSSGANVQIF	NA	TRBJ2-6	NA	TRBV20-1